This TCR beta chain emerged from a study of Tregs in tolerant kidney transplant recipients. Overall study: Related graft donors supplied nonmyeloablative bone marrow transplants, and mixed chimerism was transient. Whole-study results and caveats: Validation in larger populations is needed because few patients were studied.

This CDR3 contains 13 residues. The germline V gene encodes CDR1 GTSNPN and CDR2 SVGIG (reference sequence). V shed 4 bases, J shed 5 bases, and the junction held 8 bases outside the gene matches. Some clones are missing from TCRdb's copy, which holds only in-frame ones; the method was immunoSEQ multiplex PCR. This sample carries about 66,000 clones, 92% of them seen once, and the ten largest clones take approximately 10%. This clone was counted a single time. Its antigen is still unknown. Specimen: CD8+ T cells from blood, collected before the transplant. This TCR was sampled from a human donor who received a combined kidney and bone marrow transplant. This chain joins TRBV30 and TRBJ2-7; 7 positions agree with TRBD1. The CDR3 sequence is CAWNEGAGNEQYF. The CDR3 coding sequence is TGTGCCTGGAATGAGGGGGCCGGTAACGAGCAGTACTTC. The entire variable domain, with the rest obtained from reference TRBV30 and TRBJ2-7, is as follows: SQTIHQWPATLVQPVGSPLSLECTVEGTSNPNLYWYRQAAGRGLQLLFYSVGIGQISSEVPQNLSASRPQDRQFILSSKKLLLSDSGFYLCAWNEGAGNEQYFGPGTRLTVT.